Following are 27 T cell receptor beta chains from one sample sequenced in a study of radiation and T cells in renal cell carcinoma. Time point given: blood 2 weeks post-SBRT. Treatment meaning: 15 Gy SBRT to primary tumor, nephrectomy 4 weeks later. Using immunoSEQ multiplex PCR, the repertoire was profiled, and TCRdb retains in-frame clones only, with some absent. Seen here are 95,000 to 150,000 clones, around 81% observed once, and the top ten hold approximately 6.3%. The sample here was blood, taken from a patient whose treatment included radiotherapy and nephrectomy. The origin of the receptors is a man aged 50-59 years with renal cell carcinoma.

V is TRBV27 and J is TRBJ1-5; TRBD1 is a possible D gene (5 bases). Germline CDR1 is MNHEY and CDR2 is SMNVEV (reference sequence). V was pared by 2 bases and J by 6 bases, with 14 bases between. There are 15 residues in the CDR3. The CDR3 sequence: CASSLTGQRSQPQHF. CDR3 bases: TGTGCCAGCAGTTTAACAGGACAACGTAGTCAGCCCCAGCATTTT.

V is TRBV10-3 and J is TRBJ2-6; 11 bases fit TRBD1. Germline CDR1 is ENHRY and CDR2 is SYGVKD. The length of the CDR3 is 20 residues. Trimming took 6 bases from V and 3 from J; bases not matched to a gene: 16. The CDR3 DNA sequence: TGTGCCATCAGCCCGGACAGGGGGCGGGAGGGTATCTATGGGGCCAACGTCCTGACTTTC. It translates to CAISPDRGREGIYGANVLTF.

CDR3 DNA: TGTGCCAGCAGTTATGGTTGGGGACTCACCTACGAGCAGTACTTC. Encoded protein: CASSYGWGLTYEQYF. The chain recombines TRBV6-5 with TRBJ2-7; TRBD2 might be the D (6 bases). The V end was cut by 3 bases, the J end by 2 bases, with 14 bases between. This CDR3 is built from 15 residues. Germline V CDR1 and CDR2: MNHEY, SVGAGI.

The chain combines TRBV27 with TRBJ2-7, with 10 bases identical to TRBD2. J was trimmed by 2 bases and V by 6 bases; bases with no gene match: 16. CDR1 MNHEY and CDR2 SMNVEV come from the germline V gene (reference sequence). The CDR3 has 18 amino acids. CDR3 in amino acids: CASSSIYQSGRAPYEQYF. CDR3 bases: TGTGCCAGCAGCTCGATATATCAAAGCGGGAGGGCCCCCTACGAGCAGTACTTC.

CDR3 amino acids: CASTPGQGGYGYTF. CDR3 sequence (DNA): TGTGCCAGCACCCCGGGACAGGGCGGCTATGGCTACACCTTC. V and J are TRBV5-4 and TRBJ1-2; 9 nucleotides agree with TRBD1. Trimming cost V 6 bases and J 4 bases; bases outside gene matches: 7. Germline V gives CDR1 SGHNT, CDR2 YYREEE (reference sequence). The CDR3 runs 14 residues.

The chain is built from TRBV19 and TRBJ2-3; 9 bases align to TRBD2. The V and J ends lost 1 base and 0 bases, in that order; junction bases with no gene match: 8. From germline, CDR1 is LNHDA and CDR2 SQIVND (reference sequence). This CDR3 region has 18 residues. For the CDR3, the DNA is TGTGCCAGTAGTATAGTGGGACTAGCAGCTACTAGCACAGATACGCAGTATTTT. As protein: CASSIVGLAATSTDTQYF.

The V and J genes are TRBV5-1 and TRBJ2-2, with 9 bases matching TRBD1. The trim removed 3 bases at V and 5 bases at J, leaving 2 bases unmatched. The CDR3 runs 14 residues. CDR1 SGHRS and CDR2 YFSETQ come from the germline V gene. CDR3 in DNA: TGCGCCAGCAGCTACGGGACAGGGACCGGGGAGCTGTTTTTT. Protein product: CASSYGTGTGELFF.

The rearrangement uses TRBV7-9 and TRBJ2-1, with 9 bases lining up with TRBD2. The CDR3 runs 16 residues. Germline V gene lookup returns CDR1 SEHNR and CDR2 FQNEAQ (reference sequence). The junction had 8 bases not matched to a gene; V was cut back by 0 bases and J by 8 bases. The CDR3 nucleotides are TGTGCCAGCAGCTTAGCGCTGGCGGGGGGGCCCCATGAGCAGTTCTTC. It translates to CASSLALAGGPHEQFF.

This clone showed up just a few times. The CDR3 reads CAWSFGAAQPQHF. In DNA, the CDR3 is TGTGCCTGGAGTTTCGGGGCCGCTCAGCCCCAGCATTTT. This chain joins TRBV30 and TRBJ1-5, with a possible D match to TRBD1 (5 bases). The CDR3 runs to 13 residues. With 2 bases removed from V and 6 bases from J, the gap between germline ends came to 11 bases. Germline lookup yields CDR1 GTSNPN and CDR2 SVGIG (reference sequence). The entire variable domain, with the rest obtained from reference TRBV30 and TRBJ1-5, is as follows: SQTIHQWPATLVQPVGSPLSLECTVEGTSNPNLYWYRQAAGRGLQLLFYSVGIGQISSEVPQNLSASRPQDRQFILSSKKLLLSDSGFYLCAWSFGAAQPQHFGDGTRLSIL.

The rearrangement links TRBV4-2 to TRBJ2-1; 7 nucleotides agree with TRBD2. Germline V gene data show CDR1 as LGHNA and CDR2 as YNFKEQ. V dropped 1 base and J dropped 9; count of bases not matched to a gene: 3. This CDR3 comprises 13 residues. The CDR3 nucleotides read TGTGCCAGCAGCCAAGTGGGCGGGGGTGAGCAGTTCTTC. This translates into CASSQVGGGEQFF.

This rearrangement joins TRBV28 to TRBJ2-2; D is unclear. The CDR3 sequence is 14 residues long. V lost 6 bases to trimming and J lost 2 bases, with 10 bases between them. The V gene's germline CDR1 is MDHEN and CDR2 SYDVKM. The CDR3 bases are TGTGCCAGCAGCCGATCGATCAACACCGGGGAGCTGTTTTTT. The encoded protein is CASSRSINTGELFF.

This sequence joins TRBV7-2 and TRBJ2-1; either TRBD1 or TRBD2 may fit D (5 bases each). Germline-derived CDR1 and CDR2 are SGHTA and FQGNSA. The CDR3 runs 15 residues. Trimming left V 3 bases short and J 7 bases short, with 16 bases between. Here the CDR3 reads CASSFPGTTRNEQFF. As DNA, the CDR3 is TGTGCCAGCAGCTTCCCCGGGACGACTCGTAATGAGCAGTTCTTC.

This clone was observed a single time. The chain uses TRBV5-1 and TRBJ1-2; D is perhaps TRBD1 (6 bases). Trimming stripped 0 bases from V and 2 bases from J, with 8 bases between. This CDR3 has 14 residues. Germline CDR1 is SGHRS and CDR2 is YFSETQ. This CDR3 is CASSLATGNYGYTF. Here the CDR3 DNA reads TGCGCCAGCAGCTTGGCAACAGGGAACTATGGCTACACCTTC.

This clone was recorded only once. The rearrangement links TRBV5-1 to TRBJ1-1, with D possibly being TRBD1 (5 bases). The germline V gene has CDR1 SGHRS and CDR2 YFSETQ. Trimming removed 3 bases at V and 2 bases at J, with 8 bases between. The CDR3 has 13 residues. As DNA, the CDR3 is TGCGCCAGCAGCTCCGACAGTAACACTGAAGCTTTCTTT. Translation gives CASSSDSNTEAFF.

The CDR3: CASSERPWTDTQYF. The CDR3 DNA sequence: TGTGCCAGCAGTGAACGGCCCTGGACAGATACGCAGTATTTT. The rearrangement links TRBV2 to TRBJ2-3; no firm D call. The CDR3 is made up of 14 amino acids. CDR1 SNHLY and CDR2 FYNNEI come from the germline V gene. The V and J ends lost 2 bases and 3 bases respectively, with 9 bases between them.

This chain connects TRBV6-5 to TRBJ2-5; the D gene is possibly TRBD2 (6 bases). V lost 5 bases, J lost 5 bases, and 18 bases lay in between. The CDR3 length is 15 residues. In germline, CDR1 is MNHEY, CDR2 SVGAGI. The DNA for the CDR3 is TGTGCCAGCAGTAGCCCGGGAGAAGGCCTGGAGACCCAGTACTTC. This translates into CASSSPGEGLETQYF.

The J gene is TRBJ2-5, the V gene TRBV11-2; TRBD2 matches at 11 bases. The CDR3 loop spans 16 amino acids. V was pared by 2 bases and J by 5 bases, with 7 bases of the junction left unmatched. Germline V lookup: CDR1 SGHAT, CDR2 FQNNGV. The DNA of the CDR3 is TGTGCCAGCAGCTTAAGCCTTAGCGGGGGGGCGGAGACCCAGTACTTC. This gives the protein CASSLSLSGGAETQYF.

The gene calls are TRBV10-2 and TRBJ2-5; TRBD1 agrees at 10 bases. The CDR3 extends over 16 amino acids. The germline V gene has CDR1 WSHSY and CDR2 SAAADI. V gave up 2 bases and J gave up 3 bases; unmatched junction bases: 6. The CDR3 region is CASSEDIGTGEETQYF. The CDR3 bases are TGCGCCAGCAGTGAGGACATCGGGACAGGGGAAGAGACCCAGTACTTC.

This clone has only a few counts. Here the CDR3 reads CAWSVGGYGYTF. The CDR3 DNA reads as TGTGCCTGGAGTGTAGGGGGCTATGGCTACACCTTC. The chain recombines TRBV30 with TRBJ1-2, with D possibly TRBD1 on 6 matching bases. The CDR3 contains 12 residues. CDR1 is GTSNPN and CDR2 is SVGIG in the germline V gene (reference sequence). V lost 0 bases, J lost 4 bases, and 6 bases lay in between.

V and J are TRBV9 and TRBJ2-3; 11 nucleotides agree with TRBD2. Germline loops: CDR1 SGDLS, CDR2 YYNGEE. Losses at the gene ends were 0 bases for V and 2 bases for J; bases not matched to a gene: 5. The CDR3 runs to 17 residues. The chain's CDR3 is CASSVVGSGGATDTQYF. The CDR3 DNA follows: TGTGCCAGCAGCGTAGTGGGTAGCGGGGGGGCCACAGATACGCAGTATTTT. Variable domain in full (rest from reference TRBV9 and TRBJ2-3): DSGVTQTPKHLITATGQRVTLRCSPRSGDLSVYWYQQSLDQGLQFLIQYYNGEERAKGNILERFSAQQFPDLHSELNLSSLELGDSALYFCASSVVGSGGATDTQYFGPGTRLTVL.

This chain's CDR3 is CATGVNYEQYF. In DNA, the CDR3 is TGTGCCACCGGGGTTAACTACGAGCAGTACTTC. The rearrangement joins TRBV27 to TRBJ2-7; TRBD2 is a possible D gene (5 bases). The V and J ends lost 10 bases and 3 bases respectively, with 10 bases between them. The CDR3 extends over 11 amino acids. Germline V gene lookup returns CDR1 MNHEY and CDR2 SMNVEV (reference sequence).

The chain employs TRBV27 and TRBJ2-1, with D possibly TRBD2 on 6 matching bases. This CDR3 is built from 15 residues. Per the germline V gene, CDR1 is MNHEY and CDR2 is SMNVEV (reference sequence). V was pared by 5 bases and J by 2 bases, with 13 bases between. The CDR3 DNA reads TGTGCCAGCAGTAGGGACTTCTGGACCTACAATGAGCAGTTCTTC. It specifies CASSRDFWTYNEQFF.

The chain couples TRBV6-5 to TRBJ2-3, with unresolved D. Germline V CDR1 and CDR2: MNHEY, SVGAGI. This CDR3 contains 15 residues. Trimming took 4 bases from V and 1 from J, leaving 12 bases between them. CDR3 nucleotide sequence: TGTGCCAGCAGTTCCAACCGCCCGGGCACAGATACGCAGTATTTT. Translation gives CASSSNRPGTDTQYF.

The chain uses TRBV4-3 and TRBJ1-6; D unresolved. The CDR3 length is 16 residues. Germline loops: CDR1 LGHNA, CDR2 YSLEER. With 0 bases removed from V and 9 bases from J, the gap between germline ends came to 15 bases. CDR3 loop: CASSQEYWALSSPLHF. DNA of the CDR3: TGCGCCAGCAGCCAAGAGTACTGGGCCTTGAGTTCACCCCTCCACTTT.

Worth noting for this clone: At one boundary the junction diverges from the germline segment, which might be a read error. The chain combines TRBV2 with TRBJ2-7; TRBD1 might be the D (5 bases). The CDR3 is 11 amino acids. CDR1 and CDR2 from the germline V gene are SNHLY and FYNNEI. This CDR3 is CASGDSYEQYF. DNA for the CDR3: TGTGCCAGCGGTGACAGCTACGAGCAGTACTTC. Drawing the rest from reference TRBV2 and TRBJ2-7, the complete variable domain is EPEVTQTPSHQVTQMGQEVILRCVPISNHLYFYWYRQILGQKVEFLVSFYNNEISEKSEIFDDQFSVERPDGSNFTLKIRSTKLEDSAMYFCASGDSYEQYFGPGTRLTVT.

The rearrangement uses TRBV6-1 and TRBJ2-7, with 9 nucleotides matching TRBD1. The V gene end was trimmed by 6 bases and the J gene end by 6 bases; junction bases not matched to a gene: 6. The CDR3 contains 13 residues. Germline V gene sequence: CDR1 MNHNS, CDR2 SASEGT. CDR3: CASRPTGGREQYF. In DNA form, the CDR3 reads TGTGCCAGCAGACCTACAGGGGGCCGCGAGCAGTACTTC.

The V and J genes are TRBV27 and TRBJ1-6, with 10 positions matching TRBD1. The germline V gene encodes CDR1 MNHEY and CDR2 SMNVEV (reference sequence). This CDR3 has 15 amino acids. With 4 bases clipped from V and 10 bases from J, the junction kept 7 bases outside the gene matches. For the CDR3, the DNA is TGTGCCAGCAGTTCTCCGGGACAGGGGCCCTCACCCCTCCACTTT. Its protein is CASSSPGQGPSPLHF.